Listed below are T cell receptor beta chains from one sample, sequenced in a study of blood T cell repertoires in COVID-19. Sequencing used immunoSEQ multiplex PCR; TCRdb keeps in-frame clones, though not all of them. The sample shows a few hundred thousand clones, around 80% of them seen only once. The source material was peripheral blood. These receptors all stem from a woman older than 75 with acute or convalescent COVID-19. Both conserved end residues are part of each CDR3. A D gene is named only where the DNA matches it firmly. The size entry is marked missing in some rows and otherwise reads once, few, many or a size class.

D: TRBD1; V: TRBV7-9; size: NA; J: TRBJ2-3; CDR3: CASSLSQGAMGDTQYF; DNA: TGTGCCAGCAGCCTTTCACAGGGGGCAATGGGGGATACGCAGTATTTT
D: TRBD1; V: TRBV5-6; size: NA; J: TRBJ1-1; CDR3: CASSGTGQTNTEAFF; DNA: TGTGCCAGCAGCGGGACGGGACAGACGAACACTGAAGCTTTCTTT
D: NA; V: TRBV7-2; size: few; J: TRBJ1-2; CDR3: CASSLAAGGGYGYTF; DNA: TGTGCCAGCAGCTTAGCGGCGGGAGGGGGCTATGGCTACACCTTC
D: NA; V: TRBV21-1; size: once; J: TRBJ2-6; CDR3: CASSKVASSGANVLTF; DNA: TGTGCCAGCAGCAAAGTTGCTAGCTCTGGGGCCAACGTCCTGACTTTC
D: TRBD1; V: TRBV5-6; size: few; J: TRBJ1-5; CDR3: CASTLGGYSNQPQHF; DNA: TGTGCCAGCACCCTAGGGGGCTATAGCAATCAGCCCCAGCATTTT
D: NA; V: TRBV4-1; size: NA; J: TRBJ2-7; CDR3: CASSLDSAYEQYF; DNA: TGCGCCAGCAGCCTCGATAGTGCCTACGAGCAGTACTTC
D: NA; V: TRBV27; size: NA; J: TRBJ1-5; CDR3: CASSETGVGPQHF; DNA: TGTGCCAGCAGCGAGACGGGGGTTGGCCCCCAGCATTTT
D: NA; V: TRBV30; size: NA; J: TRBJ2-3; CDR3: CAWSHGAGAADTQYF; DNA: TGTGCCTGGAGCCATGGGGCGGGGGCTGCAGATACGCAGTATTTT
D: NA; V: TRBV15; size: NA; J: TRBJ2-3; CDR3: CATSQERSDTQYF; DNA: TGTGCCACCAGCCAAGAGCGGTCAGATACGCAGTATTTT
D: NA; V: TRBV19; size: NA; J: TRBJ2-2; CDR3: CASDTGLVNTGELFF; DNA: TGTGCCAGTGACACGGGACTGGTGAACACCGGGGAGCTGTTTTTT
D: NA; V: TRBV14; size: NA; J: TRBJ1-4; CDR3: CASSQGLDEKLFF; DNA: TGTGCCAGCAGCCAAGGTCTCGATGAAAAACTGTTTTTT
D: NA; V: TRBV3-1/TRBV3-2; size: NA; J: TRBJ2-1; CDR3: CASSQSYYNEQFF; DNA: TGTGCCAGCAGCCAATCTTACTACAATGAGCAGTTCTTC
D: TRBD1; V: TRBV5-1; size: NA; J: TRBJ1-2; CDR3: CASSLGTVPNGYTF; DNA: TGCGCCAGCAGCCTCGGGACAGTCCCAAATGGCTACACCTTC
D: TRBD1; V: TRBV18; size: NA; J: TRBJ1-5; CDR3: CASSPTGTGNQPQHF; DNA: TGTGCCAGCTCACCGACCGGGACAGGCAATCAGCCCCAGCATTTT
D: NA; V: TRBV28; size: NA; J: TRBJ1-4; CDR3: CASRRGGEKLFF; DNA: TGTGCCAGCCGGAGAGGAGGGGAAAAACTGTTTTTT
D: TRBD1; V: TRBV25-1; size: NA; J: TRBJ2-2; CDR3: CASSDYGQGDTGELFF; DNA: TGTGCCAGCAGTGATTACGGACAGGGGGACACCGGGGAGCTGTTTTTT
D: TRBD1; V: TRBV3-1/TRBV3-2; size: few; J: TRBJ1-4; CDR3: CASSLGDRATNEKLFF; DNA: TGTGCCAGCAGCTTGGGGGACAGGGCAACTAATGAAAAACTGTTTTTT
D: TRBD1; V: TRBV6-5; size: NA; J: TRBJ1-2; CDR3: CASSYSTGGSDGYTF; DNA: TGTGCCAGCAGTTACTCGACAGGGGGATCGGATGGCTACACCTTC
D: NA; V: TRBV13; size: NA; J: TRBJ1-2; CDR3: CASSLGRRQHYGYTF; DNA: TGTGCCAGCAGCTTAGGGCGGCGACAGCACTATGGCTACACCTTC
D: TRBD1; V: TRBV11-3; size: many; J: TRBJ1-3; CDR3: CASSSRTGGWDTIYF; DNA: TGTGCCAGCAGCTCGCGAACAGGGGGCTGGGACACCATATATTTT
D: NA; V: TRBV28; size: NA; J: TRBJ1-1; CDR3: CASSSQPNTEAFF; DNA: TGTGCCAGCAGCTCACAGCCGAACACTGAAGCTTTCTTT
D: TRBD1; V: TRBV6-2/TRBV6-3; size: NA; J: TRBJ2-1; CDR3: CASSSGQGRSSYNEQFF; DNA: TGTGCCAGCAGCTCGGGACAGGGACGAAGCTCCTACAATGAGCAGTTCTTC
D: TRBD2; V: TRBV11-2; size: NA; J: TRBJ2-5; CDR3: CASSLIRGIAGQETQYF; DNA: TGTGCCAGCAGCTTAATCCGTGGGATAGCGGGTCAAGAGACCCAGTACTTC
D: NA; V: TRBV6-5; size: once; J: TRBJ1-2; CDR3: CASSYRGRLYGYTF; DNA: TGTGCCAGCAGTTACAGGGGCCGGCTCTATGGCTACACCTTC
D: NA; V: TRBV5-4; size: NA; J: TRBJ1-4; CDR3: CASSLAGPTNEKLFF; DNA: TGTGCCAGCAGCTTGGCAGGGCCAACTAATGAAAAACTGTTTTTT
D: NA; V: TRBV5-1; size: NA; J: TRBJ1-4; CDR3: CASGSRGGNEKLFF; DNA: TGCGCCAGCGGATCCAGGGGCGGTAATGAAAAACTGTTTTTT
D: TRBD2; V: TRBV5-4; size: NA; J: TRBJ2-7; CDR3: CASSLDWGRLAGGFNEQYF; DNA: TGTGCCAGCAGCTTGGATTGGGGGAGACTAGCGGGAGGATTCAACGAGCAGTACTTC
D: TRBD2; V: TRBV27; size: NA; J: TRBJ2-1; CDR3: CASSFTAKLAGGGSYNEQFF; DNA: TGTGCCAGCAGTTTTACAGCTAAACTAGCGGGAGGAGGGTCCTACAATGAGCAGTTCTTC
D: NA; V: TRBV15; size: NA; J: TRBJ2-1; CDR3: CATSRDWTWQFF; DNA: TGTGCCACCAGCAGAGATTGGACTTGGCAGTTCTTC
D: NA; V: TRBV19; size: NA; J: TRBJ1-5; CDR3: CASSIQGAQPQHF; DNA: TGTGCCAGTAGTATTCAGGGTGCTCAGCCCCAGCATTTT
D: TRBD2; V: TRBV11-3; size: NA; J: TRBJ2-5; CDR3: CASSLGGGPAWETQYF; DNA: TGTGCCAGCAGCTTGGGGGGGGGTCCGGCTTGGGAGACCCAGTACTTC
D: TRBD1; V: TRBV5-6; size: NA; J: TRBJ1-2; CDR3: CASSLPGMPQGNYGYTF; DNA: TGTGCCAGCAGCCTTCCGGGAATGCCACAGGGGAACTATGGCTACACCTTC
D: TRBD1; V: TRBV5-4; size: once; J: TRBJ2-6; CDR3: CASSSKTGGANVLTF; DNA: TGTGCCAGCAGCTCCAAGACAGGGGGAGCCAACGTCCTGACTTTC
D: NA; V: TRBV12-3/TRBV12-4; size: NA; J: TRBJ1-1; CDR3: CASSLGGRGEAFF; DNA: TGTGCCAGCAGTTTAGGCGGACGGGGTGAAGCTTTCTTT
D: NA; V: TRBV7-8; size: NA; J: TRBJ1-1; CDR3: CASSAQGGRSNTEAFF; DNA: TGTGCCAGCAGCGCCCAAGGAGGGCGGTCGAACACTGAAGCTTTCTTT
D: NA; V: TRBV12-2; size: once; J: TRBJ2-6; CDR3: CASRPGPGTDRANVLTF; DNA: TGTGCAAGTCGCCCCGGACCCGGGACAGACCGGGCCAACGTCCTGACTTTC
D: NA; V: TRBV19; size: NA; J: TRBJ1-2; CDR3: CASSNPLAYGYTF; DNA: TGTGCCAGTAGTAATCCCTTAGCTTATGGCTACACCTTC
D: NA; V: TRBV29-1; size: NA; J: TRBJ2-3; CDR3: CSVDDRYDTDTQYF; DNA: TGCAGCGTTGATGACAGGTACGACACAGATACGCAGTATTTT
D: TRBD1; V: TRBV10-3; size: NA; J: TRBJ1-1; CDR3: CAIRGQPDGEAFF; DNA: TGTGCCATCAGGGGACAGCCTGACGGTGAAGCTTTCTTT
D: TRBD1; V: TRBV5-1; size: once; J: TRBJ1-3; CDR3: CASSLEGAPGNTIYF; DNA: TGCGCCAGCAGCTTGGAGGGGGCTCCCGGAAACACCATATATTTT
D: NA; V: TRBV6-2/TRBV6-3; size: few; J: TRBJ2-7; CDR3: CASSYDSLSYEQYF; DNA: TGTGCCAGCAGTTACGACAGTCTCTCCTACGAGCAGTACTTC
D: NA; V: TRBV7-9; size: NA; J: TRBJ1-5; CDR3: CASSRTGVGSNQPQHF; DNA: TGTGCCAGCAGCCGGACGGGAGTGGGGAGCAATCAGCCCCAGCATTTT
D: NA; V: TRBV7-9; size: NA; J: TRBJ2-3; CDR3: CASSPTTQADTQYF; DNA: TGTGCCAGCAGTCCAACGACCCAGGCAGATACGCAGTATTTT
D: TRBD1; V: TRBV30; size: NA; J: TRBJ2-7; CDR3: CAWSPGGGQGAYEQYF; DNA: TGTGCCTGGAGTCCCGGGGGAGGACAGGGGGCGTATGAGCAGTACTTC
D: TRBD1; V: TRBV5-4; size: NA; J: TRBJ1-2; CDR3: CASSPGQGVGYGYTF; DNA: TGTGCCAGCAGCCCGGGACAGGGCGTCGGGTATGGCTACACCTTC
D: TRBD2; V: TRBV4-1; size: NA; J: TRBJ2-3; CDR3: CASRLGSGGAADTQYF; DNA: TGCGCCAGCAGGCTCGGAAGCGGGGGGGCCGCAGATACGCAGTATTTT
D: TRBD1; V: TRBV29-1; size: NA; J: TRBJ1-2; CDR3: CSVEGAQGASGYTF; DNA: TGCAGCGTTGAAGGGGCACAGGGGGCTAGTGGCTACACCTTC
D: TRBD2; V: TRBV4-1; size: few; J: TRBJ2-1; CDR3: CASSPPEAGSRNEQFF; DNA: TGCGCCAGCAGCCCACCGGAAGCGGGAAGCCGCAATGAGCAGTTCTTC
D: NA; V: TRBV12-5; size: NA; J: TRBJ1-3; CDR3: CASGLYRAGGNTIYF; DNA: TGTGCTAGTGGTTTGTACAGGGCTGGAGGAAACACCATATATTTT
D: NA; V: TRBV6-2/TRBV6-3; size: few; J: TRBJ1-1; CDR3: CASSYFNSAEAFF; DNA: TGTGCCAGCAGTTACTTTAACTCGGCTGAAGCTTTCTTT
D: NA; V: TRBV12-3/TRBV12-4; size: NA; J: TRBJ2-7; CDR3: CASSLEREYEQYF; DNA: TGTGCCAGCAGTTTAGAACGGGAGTACGAGCAGTACTTC
D: TRBD1; V: TRBV7-9; size: NA; J: TRBJ1-1; CDR3: CASSLGAWTGVQTEAFF; DNA: TGTGCCAGCAGCCTAGGGGCCTGGACAGGGGTGCAGACTGAAGCTTTCTTT
D: NA; V: TRBV27; size: NA; J: TRBJ2-7; CDR3: CASSSLLGIGYEQYF; DNA: TGTGCCAGCAGCTCACTCCTAGGAATAGGCTACGAGCAGTACTTC
D: TRBD2; V: TRBV5-1; size: few; J: TRBJ2-1; CDR3: CASSQERGEGNEQFF; DNA: TGCGCCAGCAGCCAAGAGCGGGGAGAGGGCAATGAGCAGTTCTTC
D: TRBD1; V: TRBV30; size: once; J: TRBJ2-7; CDR3: CAWSVGTGSREQYF; DNA: TGTGCCTGGAGTGTAGGGACAGGGTCTCGGGAGCAGTACTTC
D: TRBD2; V: TRBV7-3; size: many; J: TRBJ2-6; CDR3: CASSLAGVNSGANVLTF; DNA: TGTGCCAGCAGCTTAGCGGGGGTGAACTCTGGGGCCAACGTCCTGACTTTC